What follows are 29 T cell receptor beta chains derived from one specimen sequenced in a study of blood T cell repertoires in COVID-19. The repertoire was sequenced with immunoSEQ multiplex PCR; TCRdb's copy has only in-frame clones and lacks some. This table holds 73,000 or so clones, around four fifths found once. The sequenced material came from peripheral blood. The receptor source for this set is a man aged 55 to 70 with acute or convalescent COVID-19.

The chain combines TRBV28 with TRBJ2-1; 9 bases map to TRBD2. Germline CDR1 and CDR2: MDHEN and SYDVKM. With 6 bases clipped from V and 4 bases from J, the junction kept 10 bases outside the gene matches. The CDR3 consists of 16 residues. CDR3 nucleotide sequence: TGTGCCAGCAGCACCCGTAGCGGGAGTACGTACAATGAGCAGTTCTTC. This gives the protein CASSTRSGSTYNEQFF.

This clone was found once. In DNA, the CDR3 is TGCGCCAGCAGCTTGGCGCAGGGGGCGCAAGAGACCCAGTACTTC. Translation: CASSLAQGAQETQYF. This chain joins TRBV5-1 and TRBJ2-5; 8 bases line up with TRBD1. Trimming took 0 bases from V and 2 from J; bases not matched to a gene: 3. Germline CDR1 is SGHRS and CDR2 is YFSETQ. This CDR3 comprises 15 residues.

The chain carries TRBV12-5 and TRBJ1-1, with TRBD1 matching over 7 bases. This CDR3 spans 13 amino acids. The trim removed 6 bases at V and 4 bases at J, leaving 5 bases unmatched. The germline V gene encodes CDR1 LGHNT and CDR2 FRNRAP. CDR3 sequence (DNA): TGTGCTAGTGGCCGGGACAGCACCACTGAAGCTTTCTTT. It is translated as CASGRDSTTEAFF.

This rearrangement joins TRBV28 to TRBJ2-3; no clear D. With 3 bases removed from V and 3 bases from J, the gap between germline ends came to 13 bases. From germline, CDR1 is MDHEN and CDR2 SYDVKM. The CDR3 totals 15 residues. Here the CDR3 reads CASSLVVTRTDTQYF. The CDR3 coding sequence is TGTGCCAGCAGTTTGGTTGTCACCAGGACAGATACGCAGTATTTT.

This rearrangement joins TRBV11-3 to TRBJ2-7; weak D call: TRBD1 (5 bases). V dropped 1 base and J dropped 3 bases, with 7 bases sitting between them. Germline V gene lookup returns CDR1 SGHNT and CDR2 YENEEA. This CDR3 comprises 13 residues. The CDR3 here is CASSLGGLYEQYF. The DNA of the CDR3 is TGTGCCAGCAGCTTAGGGGGCCTCTACGAGCAGTACTTC.

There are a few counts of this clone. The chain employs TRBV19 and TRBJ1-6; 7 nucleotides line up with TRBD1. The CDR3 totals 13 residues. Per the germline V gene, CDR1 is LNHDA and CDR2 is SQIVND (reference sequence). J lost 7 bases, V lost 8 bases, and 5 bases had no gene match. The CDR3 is CASQQGRNSPLHF. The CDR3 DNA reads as TGTGCCAGTCAACAGGGGCGCAATTCACCCCTCCACTTT.

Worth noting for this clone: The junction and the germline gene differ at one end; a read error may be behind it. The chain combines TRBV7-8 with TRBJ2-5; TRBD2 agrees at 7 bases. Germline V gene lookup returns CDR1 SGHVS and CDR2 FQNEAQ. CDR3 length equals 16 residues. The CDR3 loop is CATSFGWGGSQETQYF. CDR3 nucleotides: TGTGCCACCAGCTTCGGGTGGGGGGGGTCCCAAGAGACCCAGTACTTC.

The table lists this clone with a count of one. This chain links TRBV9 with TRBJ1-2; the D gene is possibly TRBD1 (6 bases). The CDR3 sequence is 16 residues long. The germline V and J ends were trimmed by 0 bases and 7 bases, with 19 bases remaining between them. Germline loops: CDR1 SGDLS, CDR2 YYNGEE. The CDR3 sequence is CASSVESYREEGGYTF. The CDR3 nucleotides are TGTGCCAGCAGCGTAGAGTCGTACAGGGAAGAGGGTGGCTACACCTTC.

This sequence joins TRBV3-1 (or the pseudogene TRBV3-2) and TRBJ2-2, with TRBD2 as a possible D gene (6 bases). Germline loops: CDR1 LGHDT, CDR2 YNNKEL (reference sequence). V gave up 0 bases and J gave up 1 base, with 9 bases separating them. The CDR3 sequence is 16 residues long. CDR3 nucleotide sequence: TGTGCCAGCAGCCAAGATACTAGCATGAACACCGGGGAGCTGTTTTTT. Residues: CASSQDTSMNTGELFF.

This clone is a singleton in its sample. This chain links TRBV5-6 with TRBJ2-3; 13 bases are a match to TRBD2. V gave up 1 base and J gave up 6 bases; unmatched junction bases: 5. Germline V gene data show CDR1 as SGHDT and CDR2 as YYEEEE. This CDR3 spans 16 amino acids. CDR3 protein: CASSLTSGRALDTQYF. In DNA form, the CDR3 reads TGTGCCAGCAGCTTGACTAGCGGGAGGGCCTTGGATACGCAGTATTTT.

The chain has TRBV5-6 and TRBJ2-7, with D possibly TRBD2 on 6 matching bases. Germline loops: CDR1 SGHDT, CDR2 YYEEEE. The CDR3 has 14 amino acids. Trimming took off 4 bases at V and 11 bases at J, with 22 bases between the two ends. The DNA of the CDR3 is TGTGCCAGCAGCCAGACGGGGACTTCGATAGGAAAGTACTTC. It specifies CASSQTGTSIGKYF.

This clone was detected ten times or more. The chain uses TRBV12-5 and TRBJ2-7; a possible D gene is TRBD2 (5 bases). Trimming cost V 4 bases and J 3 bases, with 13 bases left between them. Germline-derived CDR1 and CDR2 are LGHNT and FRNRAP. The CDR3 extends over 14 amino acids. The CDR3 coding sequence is TGTGCTAGTGGTTCCCGAGACTACTGCTACGAGCAGTACGTC. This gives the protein CASGSRDYCYEQYV.

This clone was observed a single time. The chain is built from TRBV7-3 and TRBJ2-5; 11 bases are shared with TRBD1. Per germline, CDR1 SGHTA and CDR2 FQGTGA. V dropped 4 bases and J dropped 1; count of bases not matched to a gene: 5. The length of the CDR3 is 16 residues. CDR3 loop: CASSSTGTGGQETQYF. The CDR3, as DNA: TGTGCCAGCAGCTCTACCGGGACAGGGGGCCAAGAGACCCAGTACTTC. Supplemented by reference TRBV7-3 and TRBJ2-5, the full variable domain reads GAGVSQTPSNKVTEKGKYVELRCDPISGHTALYWYRQSLGQGPEFLIYFQGTGAADDSGLPNDRFFAVRPEGSVSTLKIQRTERGDSAVYLCASSSTGTGGQETQYFGPGTRLLVL.

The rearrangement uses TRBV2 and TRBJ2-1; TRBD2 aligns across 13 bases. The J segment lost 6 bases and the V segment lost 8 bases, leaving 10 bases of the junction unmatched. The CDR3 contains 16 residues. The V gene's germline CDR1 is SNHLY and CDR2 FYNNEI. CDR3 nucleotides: TGTGCCAGCGAAACTAGCGGGAGGGCCAAGGGCAATGAGCAGTTCTTC. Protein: CASETSGRAKGNEQFF.

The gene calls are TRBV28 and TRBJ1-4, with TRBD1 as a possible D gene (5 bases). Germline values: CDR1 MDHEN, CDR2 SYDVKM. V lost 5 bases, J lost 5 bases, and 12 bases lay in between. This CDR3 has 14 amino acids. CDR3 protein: CASSLGTENEKLFF. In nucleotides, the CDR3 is TGTGCCAGCAGTCTCGGGACTGAGAATGAAAAACTGTTTTTT.

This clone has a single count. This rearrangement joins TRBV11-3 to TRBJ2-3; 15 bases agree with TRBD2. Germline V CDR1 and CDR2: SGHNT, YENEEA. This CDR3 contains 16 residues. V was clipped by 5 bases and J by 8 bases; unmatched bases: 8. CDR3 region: CASSPRTSGGGSTQYF. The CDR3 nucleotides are TGTGCCAGCAGCCCCCGGACTAGCGGGGGGGGAAGTACGCAGTATTTT.

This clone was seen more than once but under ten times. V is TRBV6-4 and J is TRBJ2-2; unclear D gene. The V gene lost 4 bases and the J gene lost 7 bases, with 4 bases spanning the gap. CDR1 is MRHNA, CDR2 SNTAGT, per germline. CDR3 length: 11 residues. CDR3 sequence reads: CASSAIGELFF. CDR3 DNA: TGTGCCAGCAGTGCCATCGGGGAGCTGTTTTTT.

The CDR3 spells CASRPAPGQQETQYF. In DNA, the CDR3 is TGTGCCAGCAGGCCCGCCCCGGGACAGCAAGAGACCCAGTACTTC. The chain recombines TRBV6-5 with TRBJ2-5; 7 nucleotides line up with TRBD1. Trimming took 6 bases from V and 2 from J; bases not matched to a gene: 9. The CDR3 contains 15 residues. Germline values: CDR1 MNHEY, CDR2 SVGAGI.

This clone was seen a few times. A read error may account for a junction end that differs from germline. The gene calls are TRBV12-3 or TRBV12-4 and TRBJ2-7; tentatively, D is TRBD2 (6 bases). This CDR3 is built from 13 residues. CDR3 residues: CASSSHPRDSPRF. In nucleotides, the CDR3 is TGTGCCAGCAGTTCACACCCCCGGGACTCCCCGCGCTTC.

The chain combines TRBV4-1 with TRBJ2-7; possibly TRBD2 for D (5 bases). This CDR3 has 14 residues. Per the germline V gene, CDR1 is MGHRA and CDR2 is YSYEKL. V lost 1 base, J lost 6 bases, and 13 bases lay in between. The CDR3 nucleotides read TGCGCCAGCAGCCAAGTGGGCTCGGCGGGCGAGCAGTACTTC. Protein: CASSQVGSAGEQYF.

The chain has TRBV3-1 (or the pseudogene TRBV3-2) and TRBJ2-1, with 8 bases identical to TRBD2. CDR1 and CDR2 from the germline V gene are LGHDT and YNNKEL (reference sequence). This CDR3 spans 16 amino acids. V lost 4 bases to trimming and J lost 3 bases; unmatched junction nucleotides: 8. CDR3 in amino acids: CASSPPGLGFYNEQFF. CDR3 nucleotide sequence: TGTGCCAGCAGCCCACCGGGACTAGGGTTCTACAATGAGCAGTTCTTC.

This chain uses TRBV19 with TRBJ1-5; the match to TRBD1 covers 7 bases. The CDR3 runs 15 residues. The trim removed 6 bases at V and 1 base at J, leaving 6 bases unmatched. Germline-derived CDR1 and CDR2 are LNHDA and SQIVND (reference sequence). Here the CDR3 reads CASREGALSNQPQHF. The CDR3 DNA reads TGTGCCAGTAGAGAGGGGGCGCTGAGCAATCAGCCCCAGCATTTT.

DNA of the CDR3: TGTGCCAGCAGCTTGTCGCAGGCAACTAATGAAAAACTGTTTTTT. Translation: CASSLSQATNEKLFF. The rearrangement links TRBV5-4 to TRBJ1-4; D gene ambiguous. V lost 1 base and J lost 0, with 7 bases in between. This CDR3 is built from 15 residues. CDR1 is SGHNT, CDR2 YYREEE, per germline (reference sequence).

The CDR3 is CATSDEGAGNYGYTF. The CDR3 DNA is TGTGCCACCAGTGATGAGGGCGCGGGTAACTATGGCTACACCTTC. V and J are TRBV24-1 and TRBJ1-2; no clear D. Germline CDR1 is KGHDR and CDR2 is SFDVKD. The CDR3 length is 15 residues. V was clipped by 3 bases and J by 1 base, with 11 bases between them.

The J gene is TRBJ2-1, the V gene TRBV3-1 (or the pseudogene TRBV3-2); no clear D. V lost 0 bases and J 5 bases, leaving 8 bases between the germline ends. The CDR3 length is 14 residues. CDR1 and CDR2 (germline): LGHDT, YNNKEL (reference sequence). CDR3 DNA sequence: TGTGCCAGCAGCCAAGATCTAATCGACAATGAGCAGTTCTTC. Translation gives CASSQDLIDNEQFF.

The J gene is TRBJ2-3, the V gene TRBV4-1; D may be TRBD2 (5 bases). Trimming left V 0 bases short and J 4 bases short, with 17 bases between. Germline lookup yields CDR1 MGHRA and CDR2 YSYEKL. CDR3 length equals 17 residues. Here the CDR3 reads CASSQEAGQEVSDTQYF. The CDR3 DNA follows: TGCGCCAGCAGCCAAGAAGCTGGGCAGGAGGTATCAGATACGCAGTATTTT.

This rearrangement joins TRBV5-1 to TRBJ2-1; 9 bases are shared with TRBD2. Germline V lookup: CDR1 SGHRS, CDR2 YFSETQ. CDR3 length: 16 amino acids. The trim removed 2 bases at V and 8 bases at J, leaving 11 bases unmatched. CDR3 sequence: CASSLSRGSGSYEQFF. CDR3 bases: TGCGCCAGCAGCTTATCCCGGGGTAGCGGGAGCTATGAGCAGTTCTTC.

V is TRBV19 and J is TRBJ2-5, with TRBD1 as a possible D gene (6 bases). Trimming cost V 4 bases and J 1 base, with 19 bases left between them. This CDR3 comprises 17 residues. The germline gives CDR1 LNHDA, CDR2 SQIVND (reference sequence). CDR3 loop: CASSKPTGQGFQETQYF. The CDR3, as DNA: TGTGCCAGTAGTAAACCCACCGGGCAGGGGTTCCAAGAGACCCAGTACTTC.

The CDR3 protein is CASSDGLAVYNEQFF. The CDR3 region has the DNA TGTGCCAGCAGTGATGGGCTAGCGGTCTACAATGAGCAGTTCTTC. The chain uses TRBV2 and TRBJ2-1; 7 bases fit TRBD2. Germline V gene sequence: CDR1 SNHLY, CDR2 FYNNEI. The CDR3 spans 15 residues. V dropped 3 bases and J dropped 3; count of bases not matched to a gene: 5.